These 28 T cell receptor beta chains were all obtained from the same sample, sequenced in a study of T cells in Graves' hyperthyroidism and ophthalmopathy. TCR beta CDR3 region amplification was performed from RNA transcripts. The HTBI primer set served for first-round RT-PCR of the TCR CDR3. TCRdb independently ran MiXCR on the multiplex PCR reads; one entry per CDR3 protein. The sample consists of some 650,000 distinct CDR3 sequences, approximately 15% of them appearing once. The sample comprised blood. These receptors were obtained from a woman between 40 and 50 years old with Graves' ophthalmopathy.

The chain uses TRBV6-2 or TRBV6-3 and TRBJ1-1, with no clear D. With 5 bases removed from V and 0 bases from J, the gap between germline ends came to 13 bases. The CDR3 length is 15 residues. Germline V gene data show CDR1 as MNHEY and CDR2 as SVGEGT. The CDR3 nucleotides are TGTGCCAGCAGTCCAAAGGGCTCTCTGAACACTGAAGCTTTCTTT. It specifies CASSPKGSLNTEAFF.

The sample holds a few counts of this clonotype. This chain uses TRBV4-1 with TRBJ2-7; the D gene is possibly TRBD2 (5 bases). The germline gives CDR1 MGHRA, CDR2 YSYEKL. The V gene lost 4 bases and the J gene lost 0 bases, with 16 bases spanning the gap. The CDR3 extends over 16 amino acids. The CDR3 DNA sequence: TGCGCCAGCAGCCCTCGTACGACTACTTACTCCTACGAGCAGTACTTC. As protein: CASSPRTTTYSYEQYF.

CDR3 sequence (DNA): TGTGCCAGCAGCTTAGCGGGGGGGGATGGCAATGAGCAGTTCTTC. Its translation is CASSLAGGDGNEQFF. The chain couples TRBV7-9 to TRBJ2-1; 7 nucleotides match TRBD2. V lost 0 bases, J lost 6 bases, and 5 bases stayed unmatched. CDR3 length: 15 amino acids. Germline V lookup: CDR1 SEHNR, CDR2 FQNEAQ (reference sequence).

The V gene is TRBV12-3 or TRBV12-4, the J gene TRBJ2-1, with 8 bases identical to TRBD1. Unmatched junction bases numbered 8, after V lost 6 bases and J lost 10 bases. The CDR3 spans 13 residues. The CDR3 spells CASSGQGYGEQFF. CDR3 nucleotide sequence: TGTGCCAGCAGCGGACAGGGCTACGGCGAGCAGTTCTTC.

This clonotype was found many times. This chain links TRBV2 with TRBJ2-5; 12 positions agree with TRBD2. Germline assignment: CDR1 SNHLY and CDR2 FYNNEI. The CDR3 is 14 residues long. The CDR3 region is CGFTGTSGQTTQYF. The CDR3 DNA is TGTGGTTTTACCGGGACTAGCGGGCAGACGACCCAGTACTTC.

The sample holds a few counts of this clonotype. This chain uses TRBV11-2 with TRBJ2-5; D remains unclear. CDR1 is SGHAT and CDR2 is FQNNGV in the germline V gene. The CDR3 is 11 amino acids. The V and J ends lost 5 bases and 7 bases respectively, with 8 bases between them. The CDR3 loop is CASSNTRTQYF. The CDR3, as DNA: TGTGCCAGCAGCAACACAAGGACCCAGTACTTC.

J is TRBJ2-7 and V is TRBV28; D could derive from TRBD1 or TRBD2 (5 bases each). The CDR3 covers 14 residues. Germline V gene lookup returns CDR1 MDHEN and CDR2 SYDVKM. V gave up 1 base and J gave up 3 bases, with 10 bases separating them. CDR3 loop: CASSLFEGRYEQYF. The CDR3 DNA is TGTGCCAGCAGTTTATTCGAGGGGCGCTACGAGCAGTACTTC.

The CDR3, as DNA: TGTGCCAGCAGACCCCCGGTTTCATACGAGCAGTACTTC. It is translated as CASRPPVSYEQYF. V and J are TRBV28 and TRBJ2-7; D is undetermined. Per the germline V gene, CDR1 is MDHEN and CDR2 is SYDVKM. This CDR3 has 13 residues. The ends were cut back, 6 bases at V and 4 bases at J, with 13 bases in the middle.

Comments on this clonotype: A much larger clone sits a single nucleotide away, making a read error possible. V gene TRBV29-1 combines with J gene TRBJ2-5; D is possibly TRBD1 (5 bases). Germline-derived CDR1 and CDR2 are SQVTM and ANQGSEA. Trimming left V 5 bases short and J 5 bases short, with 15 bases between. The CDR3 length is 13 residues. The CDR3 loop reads CSVPSGRVETQYF. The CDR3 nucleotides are TGCAGCGTTCCATCCGGCAGGGTGGAGACCCAGTACTTC. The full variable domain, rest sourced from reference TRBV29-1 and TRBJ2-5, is SAVISQKPSRDICQRGTSLTIQCQVDSQVTMMFWYRQQPGQSLTLIATANQGSEATYESGFVIDKFPISRPNLTFSTLTVSNMSPEDSSIYLCSVPSGRVETQYFGPGTRLLVL.

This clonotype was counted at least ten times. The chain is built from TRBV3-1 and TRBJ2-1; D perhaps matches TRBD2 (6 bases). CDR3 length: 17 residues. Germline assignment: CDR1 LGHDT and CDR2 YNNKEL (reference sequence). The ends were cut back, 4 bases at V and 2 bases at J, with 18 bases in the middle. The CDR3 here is CASSPPASGPAYNEQFF. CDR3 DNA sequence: TGTGCCAGCAGCCCACCAGCGAGCGGGCCTGCCTACAATGAGCAGTTCTTC.

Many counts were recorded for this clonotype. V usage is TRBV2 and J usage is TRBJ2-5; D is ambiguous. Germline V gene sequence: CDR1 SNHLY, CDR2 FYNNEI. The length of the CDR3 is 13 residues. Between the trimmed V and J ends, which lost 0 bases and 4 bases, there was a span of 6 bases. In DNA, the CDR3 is TGTGCCAGCAGTGAAGCGGGATTAGAGACCCAGTACTTC. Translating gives CASSEAGLETQYF.

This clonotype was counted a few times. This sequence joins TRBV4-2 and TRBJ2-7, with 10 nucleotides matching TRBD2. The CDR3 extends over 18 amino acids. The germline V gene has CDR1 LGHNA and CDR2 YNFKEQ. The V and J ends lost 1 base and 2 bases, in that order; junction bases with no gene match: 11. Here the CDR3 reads CASSQAASGGQLTYEQYF. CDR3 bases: TGTGCCAGCAGCCAAGCCGCTAGCGGGGGCCAACTCACCTACGAGCAGTACTTC.

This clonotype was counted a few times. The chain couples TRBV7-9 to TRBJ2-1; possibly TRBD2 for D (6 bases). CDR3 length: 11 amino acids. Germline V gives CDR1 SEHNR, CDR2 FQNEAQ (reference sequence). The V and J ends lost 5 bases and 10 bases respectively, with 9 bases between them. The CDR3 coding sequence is TGTGCCAGCAGCGACCGGGGGGAGCAGTTCTTC. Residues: CASSDRGEQFF.

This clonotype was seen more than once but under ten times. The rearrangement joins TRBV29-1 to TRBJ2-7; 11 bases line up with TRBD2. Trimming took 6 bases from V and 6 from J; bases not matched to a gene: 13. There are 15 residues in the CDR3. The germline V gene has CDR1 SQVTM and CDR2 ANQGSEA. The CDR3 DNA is TGCAGCGTCAGATGGTCCCTAGCGGGAGGAGGCGAGCAGTACTTC. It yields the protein CSVRWSLAGGGEQYF.

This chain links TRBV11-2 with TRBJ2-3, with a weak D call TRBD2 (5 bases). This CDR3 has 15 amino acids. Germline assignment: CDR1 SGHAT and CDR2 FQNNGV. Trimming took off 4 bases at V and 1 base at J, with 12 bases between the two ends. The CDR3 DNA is TGTGCCAGCAGCTCACTAGTTTCGGGCACAGATACGCAGTATTTT. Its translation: CASSSLVSGTDTQYF.

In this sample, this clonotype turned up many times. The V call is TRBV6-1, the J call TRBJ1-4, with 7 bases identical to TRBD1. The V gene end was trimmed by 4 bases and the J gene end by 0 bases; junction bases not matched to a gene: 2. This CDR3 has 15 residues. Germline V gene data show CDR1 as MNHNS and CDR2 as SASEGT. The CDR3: CASSVGQTTNEKLFF. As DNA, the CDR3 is TGTGCCAGCAGTGTGGGACAGACAACTAATGAAAAACTGTTTTTT.

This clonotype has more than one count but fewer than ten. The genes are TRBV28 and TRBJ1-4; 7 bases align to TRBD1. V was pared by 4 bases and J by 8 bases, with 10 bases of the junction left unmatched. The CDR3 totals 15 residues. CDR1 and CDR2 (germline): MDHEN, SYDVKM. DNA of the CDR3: TGTGCCAGCAGTTCCGTAAACAGGGGTAGGGAAAAACTGTTTTTT. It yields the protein CASSSVNRGREKLFF. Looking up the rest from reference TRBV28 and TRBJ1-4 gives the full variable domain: DVKVTQSSRYLVKRTGEKVFLECVQDMDHENMFWYRQDPGLGLRLIYFSYDVKMKEKGDIPEGYSVSREKKERFSLILESASTNQTSMYLCASSSVNRGREKLFFGSGTQLSVL.

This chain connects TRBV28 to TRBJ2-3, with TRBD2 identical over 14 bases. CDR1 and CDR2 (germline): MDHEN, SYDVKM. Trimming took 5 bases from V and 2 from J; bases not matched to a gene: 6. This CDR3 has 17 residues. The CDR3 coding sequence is TGTGCCAGCAGTCACCGGACTAGCGGGAGGCCCACAGATACGCAGTATTTT. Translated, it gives CASSHRTSGRPTDTQYF.

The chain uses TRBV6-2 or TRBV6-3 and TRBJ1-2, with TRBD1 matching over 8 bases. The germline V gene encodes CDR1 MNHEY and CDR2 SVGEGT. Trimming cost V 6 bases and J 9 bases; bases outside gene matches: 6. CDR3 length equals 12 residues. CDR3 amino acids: CASSPDRVRYTF. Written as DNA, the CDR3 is TGTGCCAGCAGCCCGGACAGGGTCCGCTACACCTTC.

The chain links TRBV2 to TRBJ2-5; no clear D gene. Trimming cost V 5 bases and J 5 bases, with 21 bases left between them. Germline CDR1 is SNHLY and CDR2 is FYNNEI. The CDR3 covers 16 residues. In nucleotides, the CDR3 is TGTGCCAGCAGTCCCATAGGAAACACGATCGGGGAGACCCAGTACTTC. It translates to CASSPIGNTIGETQYF.

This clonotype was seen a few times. CDR3 coding DNA: TGCGCCAGCAGCGCCCGGGACAACTCCTACGAGCAGTACTTC. Its protein is CASSARDNSYEQYF. The rearrangement links TRBV4-1 to TRBJ2-7, with a weak D call TRBD1 (6 bases). The CDR3 has 14 amino acids. V dropped 5 bases and J dropped 0 bases, with 11 bases sitting between them. In germline, CDR1 is MGHRA, CDR2 YSYEKL.

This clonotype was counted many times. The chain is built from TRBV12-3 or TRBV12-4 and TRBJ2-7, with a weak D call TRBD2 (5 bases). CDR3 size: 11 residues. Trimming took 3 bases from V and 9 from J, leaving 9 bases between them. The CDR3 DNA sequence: TGTGCCAGCAGTTTCGAGGGTCGGCAGTACTTC. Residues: CASSFEGRQYF.

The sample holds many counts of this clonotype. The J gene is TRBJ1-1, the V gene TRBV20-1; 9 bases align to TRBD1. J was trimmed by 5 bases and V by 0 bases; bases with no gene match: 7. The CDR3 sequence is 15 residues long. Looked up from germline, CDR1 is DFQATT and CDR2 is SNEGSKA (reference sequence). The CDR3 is CSARDPQGARTEAFF. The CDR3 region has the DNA TGCAGTGCTAGAGATCCACAGGGGGCGCGAACTGAAGCTTTCTTT.

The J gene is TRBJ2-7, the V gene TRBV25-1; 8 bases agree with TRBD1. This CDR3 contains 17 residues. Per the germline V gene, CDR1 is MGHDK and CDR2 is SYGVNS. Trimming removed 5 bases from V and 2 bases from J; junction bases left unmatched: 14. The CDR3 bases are TGTGCCAGCAGTAACCCCGGGACAGGAGGGTCGACCTACGAGCAGTACTTC. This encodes CASSNPGTGGSTYEQYF.

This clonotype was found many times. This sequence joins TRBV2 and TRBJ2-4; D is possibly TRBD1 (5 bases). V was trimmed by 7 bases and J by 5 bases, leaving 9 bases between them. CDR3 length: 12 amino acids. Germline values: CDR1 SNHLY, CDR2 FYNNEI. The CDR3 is CASTIQENIQYF. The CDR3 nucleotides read TGTGCCAGCACTATACAGGAAAACATTCAGTACTTC. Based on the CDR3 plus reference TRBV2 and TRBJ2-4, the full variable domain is EPEVTQTPSHQVTQMGQEVILRCVPISNHLYFYWYRQILGQKVEFLVSFYNNEISEKSEIFDDQFSVERPDGSNFTLKIRSTKLEDSAMYFCASTIQENIQYFGAGTRLSVL.

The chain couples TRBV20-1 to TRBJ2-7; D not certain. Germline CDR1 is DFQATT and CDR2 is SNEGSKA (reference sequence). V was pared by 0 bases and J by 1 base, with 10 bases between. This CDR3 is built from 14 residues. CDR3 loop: CSARETGPSYEQYF. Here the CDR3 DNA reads TGCAGTGCTAGAGAAACCGGGCCTTCCTACGAGCAGTACTTC.

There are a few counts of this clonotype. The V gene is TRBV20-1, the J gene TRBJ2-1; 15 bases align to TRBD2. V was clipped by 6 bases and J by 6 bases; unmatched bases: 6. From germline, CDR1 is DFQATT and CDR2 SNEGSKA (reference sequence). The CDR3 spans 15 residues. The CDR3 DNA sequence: TGCAGTGCCCCGGGACTAGCGGGGGGTGCCAATGAGCAGTTCTTC. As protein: CSAPGLAGGANEQFF.

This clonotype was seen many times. The CDR3 reads CAWSRSKGVNEQFF. For the CDR3, the DNA is TGTGCCTGGAGTAGGTCTAAAGGGGTCAATGAGCAGTTCTTC. The chain combines TRBV30 with TRBJ2-1, with D possibly being TRBD1 (5 bases). With 2 bases removed from V and 6 bases from J, the gap between germline ends came to 14 bases. Germline-derived CDR1 and CDR2 are GTSNPN and SVGIG (reference sequence). This CDR3 has 14 residues.